The rows below give T cell receptor beta chains drawn from one sample of a study of shared clonotypes between healthy human individuals. Generated by immunoSEQ multiplex PCR, the TCRdb table keeps only in-frame clones and is missing some. The table has 450,000 to 500,000 clones, around 85% seen once. The sample was PBMCs. The source of these receptors is a middle-aged woman in good health. Some clones in this sample may be carry-over from other donors' samples. CDR3s include the opening cysteine and the closing phenylalanine or tryptophan. The D gene is left open where the match is weak. Clone size is stated in some rows and not others, as once, few, many or a class when expanded.

NA,many,TRBV9,16,TRBJ2-1,CASSIDGNPGGNEQFF,TGTGCCAGCAGCATAGACGGGAACCCCGGGGGCAATGAGCAGTTCTTC
NA,NA,TRBV6-1,14,TRBJ1-5,CASNPQGTGQPQHF,TGTGCCAGCAACCCCCAAGGTACGGGGCAGCCCCAGCATTTT
NA,NA,TRBV14,15,TRBJ2-7,CASSQDPGHSYEQYF,TGTGCCAGCAGCCAAGACCCGGGGCACTCCTACGAGCAGTACTTC
NA,once,TRBV2,12,TRBJ2-5,CASSLMGETQYF,TGTGCCAGCAGTCTGATGGGGGAGACCCAGTACTTC
NA,NA,TRBV2,12,TRBJ2-5,CASTPAGVTQYF,TGTGCCAGCACCCCCGCCGGAGTCACCCAGTACTTC
TRBD2,NA,TRBV5-1,16,TRBJ2-5,CASRPLAGGPGETQYF,TGCGCCAGCAGACCACTAGCGGGAGGGCCGGGTGAGACCCAGTACTTC
NA,once,TRBV5-1,13,TRBJ1-1,CASSLGGSAEAFF,TGCGCCAGCAGCTTAGGTGGGTCTGCTGAAGCTTTCTTT
TRBD1,NA,TRBV5-1,14,TRBJ2-2,CASSLLQGSGELFF,TGCGCCAGCAGCTTACTACAGGGGTCCGGGGAGCTGTTTTTT
NA,NA,TRBV9,11,TRBJ2-3,CASSVGDTQYF,TGTGCCAGCAGCGTAGGAGATACGCAGTATTTT
TRBD1,NA,TRBV27,16,TRBJ1-1,CASSLVGTGGRTEAFF,TGTGCCAGCAGTTTAGTAGGGACAGGGGGAAGGACTGAAGCTTTCTTT
NA,NA,TRBV10-2,13,TRBJ2-3,CASSESDRHTQYF,TGCGCCAGCAGTGAGTCTGACCGGCATACGCAGTATTTT
TRBD2,NA,TRBV30,15,TRBJ2-1,CAWSPGTSGSNEQFF,TGTGCCTGGAGTCCCGGGACTAGCGGGTCCAATGAGCAGTTCTTC
TRBD2,NA,TRBV5-1,14,TRBJ2-1,CASSPSGRGNEQFF,TGCGCCAGCAGCCCTAGCGGGAGGGGGAATGAGCAGTTCTTC
NA,NA,TRBV27,14,TRBJ2-3,CASTPRQRTDTQYF,TGTGCCTCGACCCCTCGGCAGCGCACAGATACGCAGTATTTT
NA,NA,TRBV30,13,TRBJ1-2,CAWSAGGWVGYTF,TGTGCCTGGAGTGCTGGGGGCTGGGTGGGCTACACCTTC
NA,NA,TRBV30,13,TRBJ1-1,CAWNGPKHGEAFF,TGTGCCTGGAACGGGCCCAAGCACGGTGAAGCTTTCTTT
NA,NA,TRBV2,14,TRBJ1-4,CASTGWGPEEKLFF,TGTGCCAGCACTGGATGGGGGCCGGAGGAAAAACTGTTTTTT
NA,NA,TRBV23-1,12,TRBJ2-7,CTPGQGHWEQYF,TGCACTCCAGGGCAGGGGCACTGGGAGCAGTACTTC
TRBD2,NA,TRBV7-2,16,TRBJ2-3,CASSYVGLAGGGTQYF,TGTGCCAGCAGCTACGTAGGACTAGCGGGAGGGGGTACGCAGTATTTT
NA,NA,TRBV28,14,TRBJ1-2,CASSYGTADYGYTF,TGTGCCAGCAGTTACGGGACGGCGGACTATGGCTACACCTTC
TRBD1,NA,TRBV5-1,13,TRBJ1-2,CASNSGTGYGYTF,TGCGCCAGCAATTCCGGGACAGGGTATGGCTACACCTTC
NA,NA,TRBV19,14,TRBJ2-2,CASSMGENTGELFF,TGTGCCAGTAGTATGGGAGAAAACACCGGGGAGCTGTTTTTT
NA,NA,TRBV19,13,TRBJ2-7,CAISRTIYAEQYF,TGTGCCATTTCTAGGACTATCTACGCTGAGCAGTACTTC
NA,NA,TRBV5-6,13,TRBJ2-3,CASRSGGTDTQYF,TGTGCCAGCAGGTCAGGCGGGACAGATACGCAGTATTTT
NA,NA,TRBV21-1,15,TRBJ1-2,CASSRGADTDYGYTF,TGTGCCAGCAGCAGAGGGGCGGATACAGACTATGGCTACACCTTC
TRBD2,NA,TRBV4-3,18,TRBJ2-5,CASSRVGLAGGRGETQYF,TGCGCCAGCAGCCGGGTGGGACTAGCGGGAGGTAGAGGAGAGACCCAGTACTTC
NA,NA,TRBV19,16,TRBJ1-3,CASRGPGRGSGNTIYF,TGTGCCAGTCGAGGTCCGGGACGGGGCTCTGGAAACACCATATATTTT
TRBD2,once,TRBV29-1,16,TRBJ2-7,CSVGRGLAGAGYEQYF,TGCAGCGTGGGCCGAGGGCTAGCGGGAGCCGGCTACGAGCAGTACTTC
NA,medium-sized,TRBV30,13,TRBJ1-1,CAWSVGRNTEAFF,TGTGCCTGGAGTGTTGGGAGGAACACTGAAGCTTTCTTT
NA,once,TRBV7-2,15,TRBJ2-7,CASSLGHGGLYEQYF,TGTGCCAGCAGCTTAGGACATGGGGGTCTCTACGAGCAGTACTTC
NA,NA,TRBV28,16,TRBJ2-6,CASKLGRYSGANVLTF,TGTGCCAGCAAACTGGGACGTTACTCTGGGGCCAACGTCCTGACTTTC
NA,few,TRBV4-3,14,TRBJ1-1,CASSQVGWNTEAFF,TGCGCCAGCAGCCAAGTGGGGTGGAACACTGAAGCTTTCTTT
NA,many,TRBV7-2,14,TRBJ1-2,CASSSGQRVNGYTF,TGTGCCAGCAGCTCGGGACAAAGGGTGAATGGCTACACCTTC
NA,few,TRBV4-1,15,TRBJ2-7,CASSQEGRPGYEQYF,TGCGCCAGCAGCCAAGAAGGACGGCCGGGCTACGAGCAGTACTTC
TRBD1,NA,TRBV10-2,16,TRBJ2-5,CASGSDRGWGQETQYF,TGCGCCAGCGGTTCGGACAGGGGTTGGGGCCAAGAGACCCAGTACTTC
NA,NA,TRBV4-1,15,TRBJ2-7,CASRFDSGASYEQYF,TGCGCCAGCAGATTTGATTCTGGGGCCTCCTACGAGCAGTACTTC
TRBD1,NA,TRBV7-3,16,TRBJ2-2,CASSSNRGSDTGELFF,TGTGCCAGCAGCTCAAACAGGGGCAGCGACACCGGGGAGCTGTTTTTT
TRBD2,NA,TRBV5-1,13,TRBJ2-2,CASSFAGGPRLFF,TGCGCCAGCAGCTTTGCGGGGGGGCCCAGACTGTTTTTT
NA,NA,TRBV28,17,TRBJ1-4,CASSLRPSGGTNEKLFF,TGTGCCAGCAGTTTAAGGCCCTCGGGGGGTACTAATGAAAAACTGTTTTTT
TRBD2,NA,TRBV7-8,16,TRBJ2-7,CASSPWTSGSLGEQYF,TGTGCCAGCAGCCCCTGGACTAGCGGGAGTCTGGGCGAGCAGTACTTC
NA,NA,TRBV19,14,TRBJ2-5,CASSIRGYQETQYF,TGTGCCAGTAGTATCCGGGGGTACCAAGAGACCCAGTACTTC
TRBD2,few,TRBV7-2,15,TRBJ2-3,CASSPMAGGGDTQYF,TGTGCCAGCAGCCCCATGGCGGGAGGGGGAGATACGCAGTATTTT
TRBD1,NA,TRBV7-2,16,TRBJ1-1,CASSLDWAGTANEAFF,TGTGCCAGCAGCTTAGATTGGGCTGGGACAGCCAACGAAGCTTTCTTT
NA,many,TRBV15,15,TRBJ1-5,CATSRDRGSNQPQHF,TGTGCCACCAGCAGAGATCGGGGTAGCAATCAGCCCCAGCATTTT
TRBD1,NA,TRBV27,15,TRBJ1-1,CASSPIDRGRTEAFF,TGTGCCAGCAGTCCAATAGACAGGGGGCGGACTGAAGCTTTCTTT
NA,NA,TRBV29-1,16,TRBJ2-2,CSVEDPDLRNTGELFF,TGCAGCGTTGAAGATCCGGACCTTCGGAACACCGGGGAGCTGTTTTTT
TRBD2,NA,TRBV2,15,TRBJ2-5,CASKGLTSGGATQYF,TGTGCCAGCAAAGGGTTAACTAGCGGTGGAGCGACCCAGTACTTC
TRBD2,once,TRBV29-1,12,TRBJ2-1,CSVGSSGIVQFF,TGCAGCGTTGGTTCTAGCGGGATAGTGCAGTTCTTC
TRBD2,NA,TRBV11-3,15,TRBJ2-5,CASSPREGPGETQYF,TGTGCCAGCAGCCCCAGGGAGGGGCCGGGGGAGACCCAGTACTTC
NA,NA,TRBV7-9,15,TRBJ2-2,CASSLRAANTGELFF,TGTGCCAGCAGCTTACGGGCAGCGAACACCGGGGAGCTGTTTTTT
NA,NA,TRBV7-2,15,TRBJ1-3,CASSAGLNSGNTIYF,TGTGCCAGCAGCGCGGGACTGAACTCTGGAAACACCATATATTTT
NA,NA,TRBV29-1,14,TRBJ1-2,CSVGGLSTDYGYTF,TGCAGCGTTGGGGGTCTGTCCACAGACTATGGCTACACCTTC
NA,once,TRBV11-2,15,TRBJ2-1,CASSLRGTEFNEQFF,TGTGCCAGCAGCCTACGTGGGACCGAGTTCAATGAGCAGTTCTTC
TRBD2,once,TRBV5-1,14,TRBJ2-5,CASRLGTIQETQYF,TGCGCCAGCAGGCTCGGGACTATTCAAGAGACCCAGTACTTC